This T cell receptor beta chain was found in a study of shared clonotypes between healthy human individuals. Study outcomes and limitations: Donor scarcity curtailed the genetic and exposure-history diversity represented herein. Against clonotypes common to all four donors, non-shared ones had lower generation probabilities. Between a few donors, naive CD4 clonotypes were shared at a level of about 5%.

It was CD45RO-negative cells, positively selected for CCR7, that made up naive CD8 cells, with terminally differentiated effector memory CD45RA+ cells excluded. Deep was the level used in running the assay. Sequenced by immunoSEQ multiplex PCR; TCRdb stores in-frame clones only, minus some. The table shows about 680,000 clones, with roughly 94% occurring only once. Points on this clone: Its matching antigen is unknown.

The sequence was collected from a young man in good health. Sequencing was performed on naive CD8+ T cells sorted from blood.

The CDR3 DNA reads as TGTGCCAGCAGCCGGACGGCAGCGAGGGAGCAGTACTTC. It encodes CASSRTAAREQYF. This chain connects TRBV7-6 to TRBJ2-7; D call uncertain. The CDR3 totals 13 residues. Germline V CDR1 and CDR2: SGHVS, FNYEAQ. Trimming cost V 5 bases and J 7 bases, with 15 bases left between them.